Listed here are 32 T cell receptor beta chains from one sample, sequenced in a study of blood T cell repertoires in COVID-19. Profiling relied on immunoSEQ multiplex PCR, and the TCRdb table lists in-frame clones only, not all of them. The repertoire holds around 300,000 clones, with about nine tenths as singletons. Material for sequencing was peripheral blood. Receptor source: a woman aged 35 to 49 who had recovered from COVID-19.

The chain combines TRBV5-1 with TRBJ2-5; D is possibly TRBD1 (6 bases). V was pared by 7 bases and J by 3 bases, with 19 bases between. This CDR3 has 15 amino acids. CDR1 and CDR2 from the germline V gene are SGHRS and YFSETQ. The CDR3 protein is CASRRWDTEKETQYF. The CDR3 DNA reads TGCGCCAGCCGAAGATGGGACACGGAAAAAGAGACCCAGTACTTC.

This clone occurred a few times. The chain employs TRBV18 and TRBJ2-7, with 9 bases aligning to TRBD2. J lost 3 bases, V lost 3 bases, and 3 bases had no gene match. The CDR3 runs to 14 residues. Germline CDR1 KGHSH, CDR2 LQKENI. Written as DNA, the CDR3 is TGTGCCAGCTCACCGGTTAGCGGGAGCTACGAGCAGTACTTC. It translates to CASSPVSGSYEQYF.

This chain connects TRBV19 to TRBJ2-5, with unresolved D. Trimming stripped 5 bases from V and 1 base from J, with 8 bases between. CDR1 LNHDA and CDR2 SQIVND come from the germline V gene (reference sequence). This CDR3 is 13 amino acids long. This CDR3 reads CASSHNLQETQYF. The CDR3 DNA reads as TGTGCCAGTAGTCACAACCTCCAAGAGACCCAGTACTTC.

CDR3 nucleotides: TGTGCCAGCAGCGTTTTTGACAGCCTTATGAACACTGAAGCTTTCTTT. Its protein is CASSVFDSLMNTEAFF. The chain couples TRBV9 to TRBJ1-1; D might be TRBD1 (5 bases). The CDR3 is made up of 16 amino acids. Germline CDR1 reads SGDLS; CDR2 reads YYNGEE. V was clipped by 2 bases and J by 0 bases, with 14 bases between them.

The genes are TRBV11-1 and TRBJ2-1; 7 bases map to TRBD2. Germline CDR1 is SGHAT and CDR2 is FQDESV (reference sequence). The trim removed 5 bases at V and 3 bases at J, leaving 10 bases unmatched. The CDR3 covers 16 residues. CDR3 nucleotide sequence: TGTGCCAGCAGCCCCGGCGCGGGAGCCGACTACAATGAGCAGTTCTTC. It translates to CASSPGAGADYNEQFF. Full variable domain (rest looked up from reference TRBV11-1 and TRBJ2-1): EAEVAQSPRYKITEKSQAVAFWCDPISGHATLYWYRQILGQGPELLVQFQDESVVDDSQLPKDRFSAERLKGVDSTLKIQPAELGDSAMYLCASSPGAGADYNEQFFGPGTRLTVL.

This chain connects TRBV10-2 to TRBJ2-5, with D possibly being TRBD2 (6 bases). The germline CDR1 and CDR2 sequences are WSHSY and SAAADI. The CDR3 is 15 amino acids. V dropped 3 bases and J dropped 1 base, with 12 bases sitting between them. The CDR3: CASSDPGEVQETQYF. The CDR3 DNA sequence: TGCGCCAGCAGTGACCCGGGAGAGGTCCAAGAGACCCAGTACTTC.

The chain has TRBV6-2 or TRBV6-3 and TRBJ2-3, with 9 nucleotides matching TRBD2. J lost 4 bases, V lost 6 bases, and 11 bases had no gene match. The CDR3 has 16 residues. Germline assignment: CDR1 MNHEY and CDR2 SVGEGT. The CDR3 loop is CASSLPGLAGPDTQYF. The CDR3 region has the DNA TGTGCCAGCAGCCTACCGGGACTAGCAGGTCCAGATACGCAGTATTTT.

The chain is built from TRBV28 and TRBJ2-3, with TRBD1 identical over 8 bases. Germline V gene sequence: CDR1 MDHEN, CDR2 SYDVKM. J gave up 2 bases and V 4 bases, and 2 bases lay outside the gene matches. The CDR3 runs to 14 residues. CDR3 DNA: TGTGCCAGCAGTTCGGGACAGGTCACAGATACGCAGTATTTT. Its translation: CASSSGQVTDTQYF.

The chain recombines TRBV4-2 with TRBJ2-5; D might be TRBD2 (5 bases). This CDR3 comprises 15 residues. V was pared by 4 bases and J by 1 base, with 13 bases between. Germline values: CDR1 LGHNA, CDR2 YNFKEQ. CDR3 in DNA: TGTGCCAGCAGCCCCGGGGTGGCGGGCCAAGAGACCCAGTACTTC. Its protein product is CASSPGVAGQETQYF.

This clone was counted once. This chain uses TRBV6-5 with TRBJ1-2, with a weak D call TRBD1 (5 bases). CDR3 size: 11 residues. Germline values: CDR1 MNHEY, CDR2 SVGAGI. V was cut by 8 bases and J by 7 bases, with 11 bases left in between. In DNA, the CDR3 is TGTGCCAGCCAGGGTTCTGGTGGCTACACCTTC. This codes for CASQGSGGYTF.

The J gene is TRBJ2-1, the V gene TRBV14, with TRBD1 matching over 9 bases. The CDR3 is made up of 17 amino acids. V trimming: 0 bases; J trimming: 4 bases; junction bases outside the gene matches: 7. Germline loops: CDR1 SGHDN, CDR2 FVKESK. The chain's CDR3 is CASSQDPGQGRYNEQFF. CDR3 nucleotide sequence: TGTGCCAGCAGCCAAGATCCAGGACAGGGGAGATACAATGAGCAGTTCTTC.

Only one count was recorded for this clone. The V and J genes are TRBV27 and TRBJ1-4; TRBD1 matches 10 bases. CDR3 length equals 15 residues. V shed 4 bases, J shed 5 bases, and the junction held 4 bases outside the gene matches. Germline CDR1 MNHEY, CDR2 SMNVEV (reference sequence). The CDR3 sequence: CASSSVTGGNEKLFF. As DNA, the CDR3 is TGTGCCAGCAGTTCCGTGACAGGGGGCAATGAAAAACTGTTTTTT.

This rearrangement joins TRBV24-1 to TRBJ2-1, with D possibly TRBD1 on 5 matching bases. Germline V gene data show CDR1 as KGHDR and CDR2 as SFDVKD. Trimming left V 9 bases short and J 7 bases short, with 18 bases between. CDR3 length: 14 amino acids. The chain's CDR3 is CATAQGDAFNEQFF. The CDR3 nucleotides are TGTGCCACCGCTCAGGGCGACGCCTTTAATGAGCAGTTCTTC.

The chain couples TRBV24-1 to TRBJ2-2; 7 bases agree with TRBD1. The trim removed 9 bases at V and 2 bases at J, leaving 8 bases unmatched. Germline CDR1 reads KGHDR; CDR2 reads SFDVKD. The length of the CDR3 is 15 residues. The CDR3, as DNA: TGTGCCACCTCAGGAGGACAGGCTAACACCGGGGAGCTGTTTTTT. Protein product: CATSGGQANTGELFF.

The chain combines TRBV3-1 (or the pseudogene TRBV3-2) with TRBJ2-1, with D unresolved. CDR3 length: 14 residues. CDR1 and CDR2 from the germline V gene are LGHDT and YNNKEL (reference sequence). The ends were cut back, 4 bases at V and 15 bases at J, with 22 bases in the middle. The CDR3 nucleotides read TGTGCCAGCAGCCTCCGAGGCCCGTATATTCTTCTGTTCTTC. Protein sequence: CASSLRGPYILLFF.

The chain links TRBV19 to TRBJ1-5, with 10 bases aligning to TRBD1. The CDR3 contains 13 residues. J lost 7 bases, V lost 4 bases, and 1 base had no gene match. Germline V lookup: CDR1 LNHDA, CDR2 SQIVND (reference sequence). The chain's CDR3 is CASSRTGGQPQHF. The CDR3 DNA follows: TGTGCCAGTAGTAGGACAGGGGGACAGCCCCAGCATTTT.

The rearrangement joins TRBV28 to TRBJ2-5; D remains unclear. V lost 2 bases, J lost 5 bases, and 9 bases lay in between. Per germline, CDR1 MDHEN and CDR2 SYDVKM. The CDR3 is made up of 13 amino acids. CDR3 amino acids: CASSLNFPETQYF. In DNA, the CDR3 is TGTGCCAGCAGTTTAAACTTTCCGGAGACCCAGTACTTC.

V and J are TRBV5-5 and TRBJ1-6; D ambiguous. Trimming took off 0 bases at V and 1 base at J, with 5 bases between the two ends. CDR3 size: 15 residues. Germline V lookup: CDR1 SGHKS, CDR2 YYEKEE (reference sequence). CDR3 sequence reads: CASSLAGSYNSPLHF. As DNA, the CDR3 is TGTGCCAGCAGCTTGGCCGGTTCCTATAATTCACCCCTCCACTTT.

The chain uses TRBV15 and TRBJ2-1; a possible D gene is TRBD2 (5 bases). Germline V gene data show CDR1 as LNHNV and CDR2 as YYDKDF (reference sequence). CDR3 size: 17 residues. Between the trimmed V and J ends, which lost 1 base and 7 bases, there was a span of 20 bases. The CDR3 nucleotides are TGTGCCACCAGCAGAGGAGGTCTGAGGACTCTGGGTAATGAGCAGTTCTTC. This encodes CATSRGGLRTLGNEQFF.

The J gene is TRBJ2-1, the V gene TRBV7-9; 10 bases map to TRBD1. This CDR3 is built from 17 residues. V lost 5 bases to trimming and J lost 5 bases; unmatched junction nucleotides: 12. CDR1 and CDR2 (germline): SEHNR, FQNEAQ (reference sequence). CDR3 protein: CASSIGRGQGIDNEQFF. The CDR3 DNA sequence: TGTGCCAGCAGCATAGGTAGGGGACAGGGGATTGACAATGAGCAGTTCTTC.

The rearrangement links TRBV4-1 to TRBJ2-7; TRBD2 aligns across 10 bases. This CDR3 has 20 amino acids. J was trimmed by 2 bases and V by 0 bases; bases with no gene match: 16. Germline loops: CDR1 MGHRA, CDR2 YSYEKL. The CDR3 DNA follows: TGCGCCAGCAGCCAAGATAAATTAGGACTAGCGGAGGGGTCAACCTACGAGCAGTACTTC. This translates into CASSQDKLGLAEGSTYEQYF.

The chain has TRBV4-1 and TRBJ2-1; perhaps TRBD2 as D (5 bases). Germline V gene data show CDR1 as MGHRA and CDR2 as YSYEKL. Trimming cost V 2 bases and J 8 bases, with 13 bases left between them. The length of the CDR3 is 14 residues. The chain's CDR3 is CASSQNRGGDEQFF. As DNA, the CDR3 is TGCGCCAGCAGCCAAAATAGAGGAGGCGATGAGCAGTTCTTC.

J is TRBJ1-2 and V is TRBV5-8; unclear D gene. The germline V gene encodes CDR1 SGHTS and CDR2 YDEGEE. V was trimmed by 4 bases and J by 9 bases, leaving 19 bases between them. CDR3 length equals 14 residues. CDR3 protein: CASSLSILSLSYTF. CDR3 nucleotide sequence: TGTGCCAGCAGCCTTTCGATACTCTCCTTGAGCTACACCTTC.

Here the CDR3 reads CASRWEQETQYF. In nucleotides, the CDR3 is TGTGCCAGCAGGTGGGAGCAAGAGACCCAGTACTTC. V is TRBV12-3 or TRBV12-4 and J is TRBJ2-5, with D perhaps matching TRBD2 (5 bases). V shed 6 bases and J shed 2 bases, with 7 bases lying between them. There are 12 residues in the CDR3.

The chain combines TRBV6-6 with TRBJ1-5; D unresolved. Trimming took 5 bases from V and 5 from J, leaving 22 bases between them. Germline assignment: CDR1 MNHNY and CDR2 SVGAGI (reference sequence). This CDR3 comprises 17 residues. The CDR3: CASSLPGIKVGDQPQHF. CDR3 coding DNA: TGTGCCAGCAGTCTTCCCGGGATCAAAGTAGGTGATCAGCCCCAGCATTTT.

In its sample, this clone was seen once. The chain joins TRBV20-1 to TRBJ2-7; D unresolved. This CDR3 spans 11 amino acids. Trimming removed 3 bases at V and 6 bases at J, with 9 bases between. Looked up from germline, CDR1 is DFQATT and CDR2 is SNEGSKA (reference sequence). The CDR3 is CSASGPSEQYF. In DNA form, the CDR3 reads TGCAGTGCTAGTGGGCCCAGCGAGCAGTACTTC.

The CDR3, as DNA: TGTGCCAGCACGACAGGGACTAACTATGGCTACACCTTC. It encodes CASTTGTNYGYTF. This chain joins TRBV28 and TRBJ1-2, with TRBD1 matching over 7 bases. Germline V gene data show CDR1 as MDHEN and CDR2 as SYDVKM. V was clipped by 7 bases and J by 0 bases; unmatched bases: 2. The CDR3 spans 13 residues.

The J gene is TRBJ1-2, the V gene TRBV7-3, with 9 bases matching TRBD1. The CDR3 spans 16 residues. Germline loops: CDR1 SGHTA, CDR2 FQGTGA. V dropped 2 bases and J dropped 6; count of bases not matched to a gene: 10. The CDR3 spells CASSLAHGTGRDGYTF. The CDR3 bases are TGTGCCAGCAGCTTAGCCCACGGGACAGGGAGGGATGGCTACACCTTC.

The rearrangement joins TRBV30 to TRBJ2-2; a weak D match, TRBD2 (6 bases). The germline V gene encodes CDR1 GTSNPN and CDR2 SVGIG (reference sequence). V gave up 0 bases and J gave up 5 bases, with 13 bases separating them. This CDR3 has 15 residues. CDR3 coding DNA: TGTGCCTGGAGTGTACTCGGGAGTGATACCGGGGAGCTGTTTTTT. Its translation: CAWSVLGSDTGELFF.

The chain links TRBV5-8 to TRBJ2-1, with D perhaps matching TRBD1 (5 bases). Germline V gene data show CDR1 as SGHTS and CDR2 as YDEGEE. V lost 2 bases, J lost 6 bases, and 12 bases lay in between. The CDR3 has 14 amino acids. CDR3 in amino acids: CASSFEGELNEQFF. The CDR3 coding sequence is TGTGCCAGCAGCTTCGAAGGGGAACTCAATGAGCAGTTCTTC. The variable domain in full, with the rest retrieved from reference TRBV5-8 and TRBJ2-1, is EAGVTQSPTHLIKTRGQQATLRCSPISGHTSVYWYQQALGLGLQFLLWYDEGEERNRGNFPPRFSGRQFPNYSSELNVNALELEDSALYLCASSFEGELNEQFFGPGTRLTVL.

This chain connects TRBV27 to TRBJ2-7; D not resolved. CDR1 MNHEY and CDR2 SMNVEV come from the germline V gene (reference sequence). Trimming pared 6 bases from V and 3 bases from J, leaving 18 bases between. CDR3 length: 15 residues. The CDR3 nucleotides read TGTGCCAGCAGAATACTGGAGTCAGCTATCTACGAGCAGTACTTC. It specifies CASRILESAIYEQYF.

The chain employs TRBV3-1 (or the pseudogene TRBV3-2) and TRBJ1-2, with 8 bases that match TRBD1. V gave up 4 bases and J gave up 4 bases; unmatched junction bases: 11. The CDR3 loop spans 16 amino acids. The germline V gene encodes CDR1 LGHDT and CDR2 YNNKEL (reference sequence). The CDR3 spells CASSRMGQDSSYGYTF. CDR3 in DNA: TGTGCCAGCAGCCGAATGGGACAGGATTCCTCCTATGGCTACACCTTC.